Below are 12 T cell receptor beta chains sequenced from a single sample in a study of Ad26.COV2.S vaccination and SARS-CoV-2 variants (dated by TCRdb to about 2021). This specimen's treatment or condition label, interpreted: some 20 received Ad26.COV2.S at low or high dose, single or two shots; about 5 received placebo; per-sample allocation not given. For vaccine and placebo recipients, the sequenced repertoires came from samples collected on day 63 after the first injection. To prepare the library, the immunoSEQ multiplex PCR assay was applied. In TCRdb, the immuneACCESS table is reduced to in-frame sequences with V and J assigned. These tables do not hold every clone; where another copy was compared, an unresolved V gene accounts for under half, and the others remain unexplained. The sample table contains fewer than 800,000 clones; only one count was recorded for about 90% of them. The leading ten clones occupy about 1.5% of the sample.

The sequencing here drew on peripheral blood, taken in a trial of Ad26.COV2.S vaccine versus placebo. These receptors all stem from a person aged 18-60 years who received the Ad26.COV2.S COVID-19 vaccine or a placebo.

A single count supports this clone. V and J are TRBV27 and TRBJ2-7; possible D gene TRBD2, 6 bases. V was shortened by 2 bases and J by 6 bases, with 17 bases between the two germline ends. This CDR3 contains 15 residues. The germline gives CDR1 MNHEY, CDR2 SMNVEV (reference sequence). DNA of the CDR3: TGTGCCAGCAGTTTAGAGCCCGGGAGAGGCGCCGAGCAGTACTTC. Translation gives CASSLEPGRGAEQYF.

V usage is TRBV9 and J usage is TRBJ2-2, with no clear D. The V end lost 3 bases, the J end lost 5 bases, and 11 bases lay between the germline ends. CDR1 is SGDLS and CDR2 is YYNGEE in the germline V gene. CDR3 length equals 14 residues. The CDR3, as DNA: TGTGCCAGCAGCGATAGACTCGATACCGGGGAGCTGTTTTTT. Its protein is CASSDRLDTGELFF.

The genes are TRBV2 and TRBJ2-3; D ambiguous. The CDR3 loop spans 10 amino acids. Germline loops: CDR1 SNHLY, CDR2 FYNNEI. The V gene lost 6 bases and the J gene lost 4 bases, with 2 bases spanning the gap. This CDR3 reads CASRSDTQYF. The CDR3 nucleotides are TGTGCCAGCAGGTCAGATACGCAGTATTTT.

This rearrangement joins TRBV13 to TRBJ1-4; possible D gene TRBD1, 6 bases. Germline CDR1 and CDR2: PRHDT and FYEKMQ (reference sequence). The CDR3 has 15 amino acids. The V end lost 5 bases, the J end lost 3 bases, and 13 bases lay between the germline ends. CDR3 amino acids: CASSQATGSNEKLFF. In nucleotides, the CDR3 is TGTGCCAGCAGCCAGGCGACAGGATCTAATGAAAAACTGTTTTTT. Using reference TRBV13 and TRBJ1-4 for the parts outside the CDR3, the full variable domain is AAGVIQSPRHLIKEKRETATLKCYPIPRHDTVYWYQQGPGQDPQFLISFYEKMQSDKGSIPDRFSAQQFSDYHSELNMSSLELGDSALYFCASSQATGSNEKLFFGSGTQLSVL.

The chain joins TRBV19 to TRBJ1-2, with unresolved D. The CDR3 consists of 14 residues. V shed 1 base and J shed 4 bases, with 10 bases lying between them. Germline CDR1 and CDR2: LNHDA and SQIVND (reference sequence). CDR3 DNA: TGTGCCAGTAGTATAGGCGGGGTCTCCTATGGCTACACCTTC. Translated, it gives CASSIGGVSYGYTF.

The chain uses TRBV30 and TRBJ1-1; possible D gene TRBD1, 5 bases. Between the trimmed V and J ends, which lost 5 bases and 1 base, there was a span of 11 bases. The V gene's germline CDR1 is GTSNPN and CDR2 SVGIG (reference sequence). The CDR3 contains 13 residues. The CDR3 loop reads CAWDITGNTEAFF. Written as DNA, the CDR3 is TGTGCCTGGGACATAACAGGGAACACTGAAGCTTTCTTT.

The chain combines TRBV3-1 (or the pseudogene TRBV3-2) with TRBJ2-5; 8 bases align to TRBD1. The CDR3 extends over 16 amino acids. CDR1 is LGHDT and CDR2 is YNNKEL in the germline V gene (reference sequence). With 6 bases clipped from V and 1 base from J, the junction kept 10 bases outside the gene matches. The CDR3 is CASRPTPGQAQETQYF. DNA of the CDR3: TGTGCCAGCAGACCTACACCGGGACAGGCCCAAGAGACCCAGTACTTC.

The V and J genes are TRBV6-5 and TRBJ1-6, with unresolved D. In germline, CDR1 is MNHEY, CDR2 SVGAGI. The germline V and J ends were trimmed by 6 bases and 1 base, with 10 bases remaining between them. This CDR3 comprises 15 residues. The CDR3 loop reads CASRTAFSYNSPLHF. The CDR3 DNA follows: TGTGCCAGCAGAACAGCCTTTTCCTATAATTCACCCCTCCACTTT.

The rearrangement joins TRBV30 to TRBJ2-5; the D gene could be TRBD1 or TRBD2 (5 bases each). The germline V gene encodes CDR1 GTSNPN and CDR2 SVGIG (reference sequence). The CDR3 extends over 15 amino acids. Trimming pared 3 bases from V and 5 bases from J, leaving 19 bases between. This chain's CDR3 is CAWRPWSGSGETQYF. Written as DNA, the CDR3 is TGTGCCTGGAGGCCATGGTCAGGGTCGGGGGAGACCCAGTACTTC.

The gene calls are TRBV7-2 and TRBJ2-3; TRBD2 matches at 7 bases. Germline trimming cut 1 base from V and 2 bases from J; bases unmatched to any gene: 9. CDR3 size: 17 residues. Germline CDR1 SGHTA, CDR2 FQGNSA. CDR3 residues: CASSLDRPSGNTDTQYF. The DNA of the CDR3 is TGTGCCAGCAGCTTAGATCGGCCTAGCGGCAACACAGATACGCAGTATTTT.

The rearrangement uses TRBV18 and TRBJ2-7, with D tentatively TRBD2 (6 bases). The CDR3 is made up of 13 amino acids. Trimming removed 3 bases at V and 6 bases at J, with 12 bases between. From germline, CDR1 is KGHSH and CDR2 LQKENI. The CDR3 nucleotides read TGTGCCAGCTCACCGATTGCGGGGACCGAGCAGTACTTC. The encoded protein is CASSPIAGTEQYF.

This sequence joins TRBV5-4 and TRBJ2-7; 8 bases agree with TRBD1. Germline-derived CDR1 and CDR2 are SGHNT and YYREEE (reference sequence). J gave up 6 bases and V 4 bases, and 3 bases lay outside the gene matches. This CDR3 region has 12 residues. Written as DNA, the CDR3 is TGTGCCAGCAGCCGTACAGGGGGCGAGCAGTACTTC. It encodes CASSRTGGEQYF.